A single sample gave rise to the 8 T cell receptor beta chains below, sequenced in a study of beta chain features in type 1 diabetes. Of the isolated RNA, all was reverse transcribed, and so the sequenced material was expressed TCRB transcripts. TCRdb keeps only in-frame clones here, not all; method: immunoSEQ multiplex PCR. The sample contains about 370,000 clones, over 8.5% of which appear only once. Overall study findings and caveats: Across all four CD4+ subsets, people with type 1 diabetes showed modestly shorter TCRB CDR3s.

Their cognate antigens are unknown. Material for sequencing was central memory CD4+ T cells from blood. These receptors originate from a young man with type 1 diabetes.

This clone was observed a few times. V and J are TRBV5-1 and TRBJ1-5; D not resolved. CDR1 and CDR2 (germline): SGHRS, YFSETQ. This CDR3 has 13 residues. V lost 5 bases to trimming and J lost 5 bases, with 11 bases between them. The CDR3 sequence is CASSISVDQPQHF. CDR3 coding DNA: TGCGCCAGCAGTATCTCGGTCGATCAGCCCCAGCATTTT.

V gene TRBV5-1 combines with J gene TRBJ2-1; 8 bases align to TRBD2. Germline CDR1 is SGHRS and CDR2 is YFSETQ. The J segment lost 3 bases and the V segment lost 4 bases, leaving 6 bases of the junction unmatched. The CDR3 spans 15 residues. The CDR3 loop is CASSRGLDFYNEQFF. Written as DNA, the CDR3 is TGCGCCAGCAGCAGGGGACTAGACTTCTACAATGAGCAGTTCTTC.

The chain joins TRBV7-8 to TRBJ2-7; D is perhaps TRBD1 (5 bases). The germline V gene encodes CDR1 SGHVS and CDR2 FQNEAQ. The CDR3 is 15 amino acids. Between the trimmed V and J ends, which lost 1 base and 0 bases, there was a span of 10 bases. CDR3 loop: CASSLVQGLSYEQYF. CDR3 nucleotide sequence: TGTGCCAGCAGCTTAGTGCAGGGCCTCTCCTACGAGCAGTACTTC. Full variable domain (outside the CDR3, taken from reference TRBV7-8 and TRBJ2-7): GAGVSQSPRYKVAKRGQDVALRCDPISGHVSLFWYQQALGQGPEFLTYFQNEAQLDKSGLPSDRFFAERPEGSVSTLKIQRTQQEDSAVYLCASSLVQGLSYEQYFGPGTRLTVT.

This clone was detected ten times or more. This rearrangement joins TRBV2 to TRBJ2-1; no firm D call. V shed 1 base and J shed 4 bases, with 5 bases lying between them. Per germline, CDR1 SNHLY and CDR2 FYNNEI. This CDR3 has 13 amino acids. CDR3 DNA: TGTGCCAGCAGTGAAGACGGGTACAATGAGCAGTTCTTC. As protein: CASSEDGYNEQFF.

This clone was picked up many times. The chain links TRBV7-2 to TRBJ2-3; no clear D gene. Trimming removed 1 base at V and 8 bases at J, with 10 bases between. The CDR3 is 13 residues long. The germline V gene has CDR1 SGHTA and CDR2 FQGNSA. CDR3 in amino acids: CASSLVESSTQYF. The CDR3 DNA reads as TGTGCCAGCAGCTTAGTTGAGTCAAGTACGCAGTATTTT. Looking up the rest from reference TRBV7-2 and TRBJ2-3 gives the full variable domain: GAGVSQSPSNKVTEKGKDVELRCDPISGHTALYWYRQSLGQGLEFLIYFQGNSAPDKSGLPSDRFSAERTGGSVSTLTIQRTQQEDSAVYLCASSLVESSTQYFGPGTRLTVL.

A few counts support this clone. The rearrangement uses TRBV6-5 and TRBJ2-3; 8 nucleotides line up with TRBD1. Trimming removed 5 bases from V and 3 bases from J; junction bases left unmatched: 4. The CDR3 covers 14 residues. The germline V gene has CDR1 MNHEY and CDR2 SVGAGI. The CDR3: CASSRTGLTDTQYF. CDR3 in DNA: TGTGCCAGCAGTCGGACAGGGTTGACAGATACGCAGTATTTT.

This chain links TRBV12-5 with TRBJ2-1; TRBD2 matches at 8 bases. V was clipped by 5 bases and J by 3 bases; unmatched bases: 6. The CDR3 consists of 15 residues. The germline V gene encodes CDR1 LGHNT and CDR2 FRNRAP. The CDR3 loop is CASGGGLGVYNEQFF. CDR3 in DNA: TGTGCTAGTGGTGGGGGACTAGGAGTCTACAATGAGCAGTTCTTC.

This clone was seen a handful of times. CDR3 nucleotides: TGCGCCAGCAGCTCGACACAAGTTAACACTGAAGCTTTCTTT. Its protein product is CASSSTQVNTEAFF. This chain uses TRBV5-1 with TRBJ1-1; D ambiguous. The germline V gene encodes CDR1 SGHRS and CDR2 YFSETQ. V was trimmed by 3 bases and J by 2 bases, leaving 11 bases between them. The CDR3 spans 14 residues.